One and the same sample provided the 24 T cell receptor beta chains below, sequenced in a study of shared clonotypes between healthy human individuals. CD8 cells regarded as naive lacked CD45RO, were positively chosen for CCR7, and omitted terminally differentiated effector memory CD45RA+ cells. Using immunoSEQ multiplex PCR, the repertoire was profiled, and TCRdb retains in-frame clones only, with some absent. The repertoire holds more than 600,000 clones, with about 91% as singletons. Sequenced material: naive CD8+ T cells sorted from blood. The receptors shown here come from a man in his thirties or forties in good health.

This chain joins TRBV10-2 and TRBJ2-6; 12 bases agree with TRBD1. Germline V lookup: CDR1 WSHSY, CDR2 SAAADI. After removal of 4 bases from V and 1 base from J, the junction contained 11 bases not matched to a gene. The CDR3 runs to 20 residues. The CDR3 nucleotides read TGCGCCAGCAGTGGTCTCGGGACAGGGGGCATATTTTCTGGGGCCAACGTCCTGACTTTC. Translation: CASSGLGTGGIFSGANVLTF.

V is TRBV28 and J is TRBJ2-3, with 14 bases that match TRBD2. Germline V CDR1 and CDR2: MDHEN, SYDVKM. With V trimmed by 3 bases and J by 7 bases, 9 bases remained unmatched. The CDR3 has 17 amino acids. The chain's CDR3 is CASSFGRGTSGRNTQYF. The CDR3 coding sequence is TGTGCCAGCAGTTTCGGAAGAGGGACTAGCGGGAGAAATACGCAGTATTTT.

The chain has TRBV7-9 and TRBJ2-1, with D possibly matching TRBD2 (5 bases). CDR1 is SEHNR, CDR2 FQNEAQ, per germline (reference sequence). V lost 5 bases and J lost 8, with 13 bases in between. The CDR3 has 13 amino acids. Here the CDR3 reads CASSTSLEHEQFF. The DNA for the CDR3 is TGTGCCAGCAGCACTAGTCTGGAGCATGAGCAGTTCTTC.

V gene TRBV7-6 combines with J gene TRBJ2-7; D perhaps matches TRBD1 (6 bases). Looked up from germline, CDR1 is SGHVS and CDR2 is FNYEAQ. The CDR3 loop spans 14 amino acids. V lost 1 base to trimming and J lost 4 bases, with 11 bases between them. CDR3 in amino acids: CASSLGLQGYEQYF. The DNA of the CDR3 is TGTGCCAGCAGCTTAGGTTTACAGGGTTACGAGCAGTACTTC.

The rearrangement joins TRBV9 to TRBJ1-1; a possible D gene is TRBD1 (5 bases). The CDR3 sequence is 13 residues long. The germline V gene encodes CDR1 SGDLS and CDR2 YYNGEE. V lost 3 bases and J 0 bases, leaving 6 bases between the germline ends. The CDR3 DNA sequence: TGTGCCAGCAGCGGGGACTTGAACACTGAAGCTTTCTTT. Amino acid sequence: CASSGDLNTEAFF.

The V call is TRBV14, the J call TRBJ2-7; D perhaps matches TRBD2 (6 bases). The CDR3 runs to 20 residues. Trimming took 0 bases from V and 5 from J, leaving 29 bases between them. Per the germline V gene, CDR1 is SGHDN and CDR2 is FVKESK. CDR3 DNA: TGTGCCAGCAGCCAAGATACGAGGGTAAACGTGCGGGGAATGGGAAACGAGCAGTACTTC. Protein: CASSQDTRVNVRGMGNEQYF.

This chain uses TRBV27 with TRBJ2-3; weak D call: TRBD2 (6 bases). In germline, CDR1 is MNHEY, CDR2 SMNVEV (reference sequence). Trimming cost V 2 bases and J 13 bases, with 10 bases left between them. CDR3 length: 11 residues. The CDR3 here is CASSLGREEYF. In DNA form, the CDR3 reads TGTGCCAGCAGTTTAGGCAGGGAGGAGTATTTT.

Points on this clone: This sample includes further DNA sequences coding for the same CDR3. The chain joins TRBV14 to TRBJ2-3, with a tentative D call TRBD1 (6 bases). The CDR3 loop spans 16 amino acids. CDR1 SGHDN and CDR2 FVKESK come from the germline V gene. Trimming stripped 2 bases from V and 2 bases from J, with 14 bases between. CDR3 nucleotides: TGTGCCAGCAGCCAAAGACAGGTCCCACTCACAGATACGCAGTATTTT. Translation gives CASSQRQVPLTDTQYF.

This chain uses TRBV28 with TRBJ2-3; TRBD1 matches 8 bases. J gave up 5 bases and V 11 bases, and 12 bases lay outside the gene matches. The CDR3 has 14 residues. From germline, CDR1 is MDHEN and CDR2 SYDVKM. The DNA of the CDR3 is TGTGCCTCCTCCCGGGCAGGGGGCGTAGATACGCAGTATTTT. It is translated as CASSRAGGVDTQYF.

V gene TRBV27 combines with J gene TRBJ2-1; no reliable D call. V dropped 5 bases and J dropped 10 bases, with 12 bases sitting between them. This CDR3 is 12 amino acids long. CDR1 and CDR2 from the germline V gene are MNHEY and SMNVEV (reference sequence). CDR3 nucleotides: TGTGCCAGCAGTCCATTCCCCGGGGAGCAGTTCTTC. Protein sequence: CASSPFPGEQFF.

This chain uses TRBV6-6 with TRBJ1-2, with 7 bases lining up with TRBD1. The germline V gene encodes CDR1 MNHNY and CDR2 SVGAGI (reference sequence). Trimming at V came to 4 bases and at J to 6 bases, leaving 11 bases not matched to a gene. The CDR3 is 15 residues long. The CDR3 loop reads CASSSTTGFRNGYTF. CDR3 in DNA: TGTGCCAGCAGTTCGACGACAGGGTTTAGGAATGGCTACACCTTC.

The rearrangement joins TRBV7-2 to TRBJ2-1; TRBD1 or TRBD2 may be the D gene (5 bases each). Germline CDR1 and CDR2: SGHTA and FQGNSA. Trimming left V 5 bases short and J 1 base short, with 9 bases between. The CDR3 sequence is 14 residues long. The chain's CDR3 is CASSHEGSYNEQFF. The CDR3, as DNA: TGTGCCAGCAGCCACGAGGGGTCCTACAATGAGCAGTTCTTC.

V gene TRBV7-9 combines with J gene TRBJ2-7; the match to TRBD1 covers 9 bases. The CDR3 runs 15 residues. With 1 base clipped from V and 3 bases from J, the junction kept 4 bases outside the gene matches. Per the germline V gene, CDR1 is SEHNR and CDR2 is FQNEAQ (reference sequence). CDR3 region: CASSLEGQGGYEQYF. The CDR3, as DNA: TGTGCCAGCAGCTTAGAGGGACAGGGTGGCTACGAGCAGTACTTC.

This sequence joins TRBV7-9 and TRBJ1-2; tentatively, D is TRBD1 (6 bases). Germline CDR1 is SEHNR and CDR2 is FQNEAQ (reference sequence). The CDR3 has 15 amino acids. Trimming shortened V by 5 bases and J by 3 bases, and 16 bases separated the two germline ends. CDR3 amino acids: CASSQGGTKDYGYTF. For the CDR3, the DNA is TGTGCCAGCAGCCAAGGGGGGACGAAAGACTATGGCTACACCTTC.

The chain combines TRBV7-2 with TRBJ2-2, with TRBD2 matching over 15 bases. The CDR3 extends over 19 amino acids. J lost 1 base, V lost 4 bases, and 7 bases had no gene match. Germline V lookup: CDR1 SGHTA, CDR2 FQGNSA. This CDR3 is CASSSDPGLAGGNTGELFF. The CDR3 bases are TGTGCCAGCAGCTCCGATCCGGGACTAGCGGGAGGGAACACCGGGGAGCTGTTTTTT.

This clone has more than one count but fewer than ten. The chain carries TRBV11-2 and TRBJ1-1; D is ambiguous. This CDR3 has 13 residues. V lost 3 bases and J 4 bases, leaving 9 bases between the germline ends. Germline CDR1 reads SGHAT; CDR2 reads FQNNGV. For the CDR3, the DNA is TGTGCCAGCAGCTTGCATGTGGTCACTGAAGCTTTCTTT. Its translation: CASSLHVVTEAFF.

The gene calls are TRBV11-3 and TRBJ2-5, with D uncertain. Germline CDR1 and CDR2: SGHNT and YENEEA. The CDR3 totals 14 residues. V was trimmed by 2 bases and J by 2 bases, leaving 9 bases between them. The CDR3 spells CASSLQQDQETQYF. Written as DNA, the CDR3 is TGTGCCAGCAGCTTACAGCAGGATCAAGAGACCCAGTACTTC.

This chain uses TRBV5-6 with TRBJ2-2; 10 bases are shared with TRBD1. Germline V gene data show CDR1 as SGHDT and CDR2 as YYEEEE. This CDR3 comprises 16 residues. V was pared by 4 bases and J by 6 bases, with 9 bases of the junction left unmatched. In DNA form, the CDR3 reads TGTGCCAGCAGCCCTAGACAGGGGGCAGGGGCCGGGGAGCTGTTTTTT. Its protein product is CASSPRQGAGAGELFF.

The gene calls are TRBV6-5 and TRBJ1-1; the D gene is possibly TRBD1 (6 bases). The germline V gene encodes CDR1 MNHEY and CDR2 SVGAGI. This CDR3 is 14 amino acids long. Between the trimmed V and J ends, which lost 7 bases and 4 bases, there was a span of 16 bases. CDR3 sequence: CASIYKQGFTEAFF. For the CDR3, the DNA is TGTGCCAGCATTTATAAACAGGGTTTCACTGAAGCTTTCTTT.

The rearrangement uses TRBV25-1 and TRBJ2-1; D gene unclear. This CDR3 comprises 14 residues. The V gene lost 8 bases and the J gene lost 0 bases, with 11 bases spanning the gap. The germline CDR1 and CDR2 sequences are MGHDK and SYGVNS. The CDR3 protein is CASDSPGSYNEQFF. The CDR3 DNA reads TGTGCCAGCGACTCCCCCGGCTCCTACAATGAGCAGTTCTTC.

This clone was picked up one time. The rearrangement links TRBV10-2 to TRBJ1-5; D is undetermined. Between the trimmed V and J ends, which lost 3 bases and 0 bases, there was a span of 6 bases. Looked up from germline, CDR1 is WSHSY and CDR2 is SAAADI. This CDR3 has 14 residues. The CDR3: CASSDPSSNQPQHF. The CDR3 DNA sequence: TGCGCCAGCAGTGATCCCAGTAGCAATCAGCCCCAGCATTTT.

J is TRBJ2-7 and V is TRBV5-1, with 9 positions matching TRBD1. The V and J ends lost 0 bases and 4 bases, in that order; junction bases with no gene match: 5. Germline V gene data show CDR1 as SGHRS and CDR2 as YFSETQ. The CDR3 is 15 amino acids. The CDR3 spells CASSLGRQGGYEQYF. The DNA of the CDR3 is TGCGCCAGCAGCTTGGGGCGACAGGGGGGATACGAGCAGTACTTC.

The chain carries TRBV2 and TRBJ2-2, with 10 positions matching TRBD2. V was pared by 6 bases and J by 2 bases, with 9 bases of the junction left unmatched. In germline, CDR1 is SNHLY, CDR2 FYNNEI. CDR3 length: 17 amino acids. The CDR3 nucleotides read TGTGCCAGCAGAGGATCGCCTAGCGGGAGAAACACCGGGGAGCTGTTTTTT. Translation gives CASRGSPSGRNTGELFF.

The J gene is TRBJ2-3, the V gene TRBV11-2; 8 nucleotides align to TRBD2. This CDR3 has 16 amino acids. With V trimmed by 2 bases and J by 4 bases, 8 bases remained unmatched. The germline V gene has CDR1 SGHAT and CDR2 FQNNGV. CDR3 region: CASSLRERGRPDTQYF. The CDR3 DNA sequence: TGTGCCAGCAGCTTAAGGGAGCGGGGGCGTCCAGATACGCAGTATTTT.